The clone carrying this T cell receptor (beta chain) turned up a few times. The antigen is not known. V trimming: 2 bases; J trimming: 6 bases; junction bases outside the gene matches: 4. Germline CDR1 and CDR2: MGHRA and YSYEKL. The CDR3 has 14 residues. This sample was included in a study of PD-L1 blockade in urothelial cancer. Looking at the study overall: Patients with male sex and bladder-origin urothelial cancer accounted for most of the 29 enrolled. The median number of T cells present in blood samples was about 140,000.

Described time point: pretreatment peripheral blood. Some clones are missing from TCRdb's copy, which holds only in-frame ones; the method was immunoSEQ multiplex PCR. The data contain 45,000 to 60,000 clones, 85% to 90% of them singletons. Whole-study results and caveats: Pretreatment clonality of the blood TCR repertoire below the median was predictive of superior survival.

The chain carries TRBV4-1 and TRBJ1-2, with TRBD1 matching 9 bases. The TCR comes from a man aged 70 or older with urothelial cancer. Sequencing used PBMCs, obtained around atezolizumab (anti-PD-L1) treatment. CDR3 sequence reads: CASSQPGQGNGYTF. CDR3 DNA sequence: TGCGCCAGCAGCCAACCGGGACAGGGTAATGGCTACACCTTC.